This T cell receptor beta chain was captured in a study of human T cells and chemical hapten exposure. Turning to the study itself: Small differences in pooled library volume mainly drove the variation in TCR yields per sample.

The sample holds many counts of this clonotype. The time point denotes: patch test 2, 6 weeks after DPC sensitization. Treatment defined: therapeutic diphenylcyclopropenone sensitization with weekly scalp DPC. TCRdb re-analysed the RACE reads in MiXCR, keeping a single row per CDR3 protein. The sample carries 140,000 or so distinct CDR3 sequences, approximately 10% recorded once. The source was whole blood, collected in connection with sensitization to the hapten diphenylcyclopropenone (DPC). The receptor was derived from a woman between 50 and 59 years old with alopecia areata. Some clones in this sample may be carry-over from other donors' samples.

The CDR3 region has the DNA TGTGCCAGCAGCGTAGAACAGAACTATGGCTACACCTTC. Translating gives CASSVEQNYGYTF. The V call is TRBV9, the J call TRBJ1-2; D gene uncertain. With 0 bases removed from V and 2 bases from J, the gap between germline ends came to 5 bases. CDR3 length: 13 amino acids. Germline loops: CDR1 SGDLS, CDR2 YYNGEE.